This T cell receptor (beta chain) comes out of a study of PD-1 blockade in classical Hodgkin lymphoma. Produced via immunoSEQ multiplex PCR; TCRdb's table is partial and in-frame only. The table lists tens of thousands of clones, about 83% of them singletons. The CDR3 extends over 15 amino acids. V shed 5 bases, J shed 2 bases, and the junction held 6 bases outside the gene matches. The germline gives CDR1 PRHDT, CDR2 FYEKMQ (reference sequence). The patients all showed relapse after autologous stem cell transplantation, while their brentuximab vedotin exposure varied. Researchers used magnetic negative selection to pull out pure CD4+ T cells from thawed PBMCs.

The sample here was CD4+ T cells from blood, taken at baseline. The clonotype originates from a human donor with classical Hodgkin lymphoma. The rearrangement links TRBV13 to TRBJ2-7; TRBD1 agrees at 10 bases. CDR3 sequence (DNA): TGTGCCAGCAGCCCCCGACAGGGGGCAGCCTACGAGCAGTACTTC. This sequence encodes CASSPRQGAAYEQYF.